This T cell receptor beta chain was sequenced in a study of a mutant IDH1 vaccine in newly diagnosed glioma. In the study overall: Patients had eight vaccinations, in weeks 1, 3, 5, 7, 11, 15, 19 and 23. Before enrollment, the patients had been treated with radiotherapy alone, temozolomide alone, or both together. Most of them had received both. Broader study findings: Pseudoprogression appeared independent of alterations in top peripheral clonotypes.

With regard to this clone: Its antigen is still unknown.

Only in-frame clones appear in the TCRdb table, and some are missing; sequencing was by immunoSEQ multiplex PCR. The sample lists approximately 39,000 clones, roughly 76% seen once, with about 12% in the top ten. The time point here: week 5, during vaccination. Vaccination used 300 ug of mutant IDH1 20-mer peptide per dose, with topical imiquimod. Germline V gene lookup returns CDR1 SGHRS and CDR2 YFSETQ. Trimming removed 3 bases at V and 3 bases at J, with 10 bases between. The CDR3 has 13 residues. This TCR was recovered from a man between 45 and 60 years old with glioma. The chain links TRBV5-1 to TRBJ2-7, with D hard to call. The specimen comprised PBMCs, sampled from a glioma patient whose treatment included an IDH1 peptide vaccine. CDR3 nucleotides: TGCGCCAGCAGCTCCCGGTCCCACTACGAGCAGTACTTC. Translation: CASSSRSHYEQYF.